This paragraph covers one TCR beta chain sequence. This clonotype was observed a few times. Its antigen is still unknown. Base qualities are missing; no much larger clone stands one base away. Only healthy Caucasian donors were included. The twin cohort comprised three pairs of female monozygotic twins, all aged about 18 to 30 years. Positive isolation kits from Invitrogen were used to isolate CD4+ and CD8+ T cell populations. This record comes from a study of identical twins listed by TCRdb under 2016. A note on the overall study: TCR alpha and beta repertoires from monozygotic twins, unrelated adults of various ages and cord blood were deep-sequenced to test whether fetal clonotypes persist. To rule out contamination, the twin experiments were replicated at different times with different library preparation protocols. Broad study findings and their caveats: The excess sharing between twins in beta out-of-frame sequences was weaker because fewer shared sequences reduced the signal-to-noise ratio. In monozygotic twins, out-of-frame TCR alpha sharing was systematically underestimated by recombination models, although the models agreed with sharing between unrelated individuals. Compared with coincidental sharing between unrelated individuals, an excess of low generation-probability sequences was observed among out-of-frame TCR alpha sequences shared between twins. Zero-insertion analyses could be partly confounded by invariant T cells such as MAIT and iNKT, though diverse VJ usage argued against such confounding for most clonotypes. Abundant cord blood beta clonotypes had fewer insertions, young adult naive repertoires showed a similar but weaker trend, and memory repertoires showed no such trend. Conclusions relied on cross-sectional statistical analysis, since the same donors could not be followed over many years.

Libraries were made using 5' RACE. Sequencer: Illumina HiSeq 2000. Template switching added a universal primer binding site, and the final cDNA carried a unique molecular identifier that allowed TCR cDNA molecules to be counted accurately. Specific primers in the conserved constant-segment region were used to synthesize first-strand cDNA for the TCR alpha and beta chains. Each cDNA library was double barcoded, with a SMART-Mk sample barcode plus Illumina barcodes, to control for contamination. TruSeq adapter sequences and Illumina sample barcodes were added in two successive PCR steps. Sequencing of the TCR alpha and beta cDNA libraries was done on the Illumina HiSeq platform using custom primers. For the original study's pipeline: Unique molecular identifiers were extracted from raw reads with MiGEC, and CDR3 positions were determined with MiXCR. Recombination models were inferred per individual with the repgenHMM and IGoR tools using an EM algorithm. The analysis of shared clonotypes was done with the tcR package in R, with sharing normalized by the product of cloneset sizes. To study raw recombination without the effects of thymic and clonal selection, out-of-frame nonproductive sequences were analyzed. TCRdb's own reprocessing of the public reads used fastp at Q25 and MiXCR and kept productive beta chains. Records with the same CDR3 protein are collapsed into one entry carrying the most frequent genes and DNA. None of the V and J calls come from the authors' own analysis; TCRdb made them. The sample table shows about 550,000 distinct CDR3 sequences, and about a fifth are seen once. The ten most abundant clones make up approximately 0.52% of the sample.

According to the germline V gene, CDR1 reads MNHNS and CDR2 reads SASEGT. The CDR3 contains 14 residues, cysteine and phenylalanine counted. Of all the DNA, just the CDR3 is kept, 42 bases in frame from base 1. V was cut back by 10 bases and J by 2 bases, leaving a gap of 12 bases between them. These data were also filed under a second study, of yellow fever vaccine responses in identical twins. The second study's authors report: The authors reported that the T cell response to vaccination in identical twins appeared partly convergent and partly personalized. In the study, vaccine-responding T cell clones were precisely tracked in identical twins.

The source material was CD4+ T cells sorted from blood. The receptor comes from a woman aged 18-29 years in good health. This sequence uses TRBV6-1 and TRBJ1-6; TRBD1 is a possible D gene, resting on 6 matching bases. The CDR3 corresponds to CATENRAYNSPLHF. In nucleotides, the sequence is TGTGCCACCGAAAACAGGGCCTATAATTCACCCCTCCACTTT.